This TCR beta chain was recorded in a study of blood T cell repertoires in COVID-19. On the study more broadly: Italy, Spain and the United States were the sources of the convalescent and acute COVID-19 samples.

Germline V gene data show CDR1 as MNHEY and CDR2 as SVGAGI. Trimming stripped 5 bases from V and 1 base from J, with 8 bases between. CDR3 length: 13 residues. Authors' analysis steps: From reference gene primer amplification, estimates of nucleated cell counts were derived. Only in-frame clones appear in the TCRdb table, and some are missing; sequencing was by immunoSEQ multiplex PCR. The V and J calls and clone size were taken over from that table, and D and trimming were inferred from the DNA. Here the sample spans 90,000 to 100,000 clones, approximately 85% being singletons. The V gene is TRBV6-5, the J gene TRBJ1-1; no definite D call. This sequence originates from a human donor in a cohort sampled during active COVID-19. The sequencing input was peripheral blood. The CDR3 reads CASSLAANTEAFF. CDR3 in DNA: TGTGCCAGCAGTCTGGCGGCGAACACTGAAGCTTTCTTT.